This TCR beta chain was obtained from a study of vaccination and CD4 T cells after COVID-19. Comment on this clonotype: Its antigen is unidentified.

Scientists ran DNA taken from cultured CD4+ T cells through the Oncomine TCR Beta short-read assay for sequencing. MiXCR, run by TCRdb on the PCR reads, gives a single entry per CDR3 protein. This table has fewer than 20,000 distinct CDR3 sequences, less than 70% appearing once. Documented treatment: roughly 11-day PBMC culture with coronavirus spike peptide pools or control peptides (ViraFEST assay). There are 16 residues in the CDR3. Germline CDR1 and CDR2: DFQATT and SNEGSKA (reference sequence). The germline V and J ends were trimmed by 6 bases and 0 bases, with 20 bases remaining between them. The rearrangement uses TRBV20-1 and TRBJ1-2; D uncertain. This sequence originates from a human donor who had recovered from COVID-19. Material for sequencing was CD4+ T cells from blood, cultured in vitro. The CDR3 DNA sequence: TGCAGTGCCCCCCCGGTCTACAGCGAAGCTAACTATGGCTACACCTTC. Amino acids: CSAPPVYSEANYGYTF.